Shown below are 28 T cell receptor beta chains from a single sample sequenced in a study of T-cell memory formation after mild COVID-19. Via MiXCR, TCRdb re-called the 5' RACE reads, giving one row per CDR3 protein. Of approximately 400,000 distinct CDR3 sequences listed, 15% to 20% are singletons. Sequenced: PBMCs or a T cell subset sorted from them (not recorded which). These receptors all stem from a man between 18 and 29 years old who had mild COVID-19 (a few samples of this study predate the infection). Cell type and time point are not known.

The table lists this clonotype with a few counts. This chain links TRBV3-1 with TRBJ1-5; no clear D. Germline assignment: CDR1 LGHDT and CDR2 YNNKEL (reference sequence). Trimming stripped 2 bases from V and 4 bases from J, with 9 bases between. The CDR3 is 14 amino acids. The CDR3 reads CASSQSMGNQPQHF. CDR3 bases: TGTGCCAGCAGCCAAAGTATGGGGAATCAGCCCCAGCATTTT.

This chain connects TRBV2 to TRBJ1-2; 9 nucleotides align to TRBD1. Losses at the gene ends were 6 bases for V and 7 bases for J; bases not matched to a gene: 3. The CDR3 consists of 12 residues. Germline CDR1 SNHLY, CDR2 FYNNEI. The CDR3 protein is CASRDRGGGYTF. The CDR3 coding sequence is TGTGCCAGCAGGGACAGGGGAGGTGGCTACACCTTC. The full variable domain, completed using reference TRBV2 and TRBJ1-2, is EPEVTQTPSHQVTQMGQEVILRCVPISNHLYFYWYRQILGQKVEFLVSFYNNEISEKSEIFDDQFSVERPDGSNFTLKIRSTKLEDSAMYFCASRDRGGGYTFGSGTRLTVV.

This clonotype was detected many times. The chain uses TRBV5-1 and TRBJ2-3, with D unclear. Trimming took off 4 bases at V and 3 bases at J, with 6 bases between the two ends. This CDR3 spans 12 amino acids. Germline lookup yields CDR1 SGHRS and CDR2 YFSETQ. The CDR3 coding sequence is TGCGCCAGCAGCGGACGGACAGATACGCAGTATTTT. Protein product: CASSGRTDTQYF.

This clonotype was found many times. This chain uses TRBV5-4 with TRBJ2-3, with TRBD1 matching 9 bases. This CDR3 contains 14 residues. Unmatched junction bases numbered 5, after V lost 4 bases and J lost 5 bases. CDR1 and CDR2 from the germline V gene are SGHNT and YYREEE (reference sequence). For the CDR3, the DNA is TGTGCCAGCAGCAGGGACAGGGTTGGAGATACGCAGTATTTT. It is translated as CASSRDRVGDTQYF. The complete variable domain, with remaining parts taken from reference TRBV5-4 and TRBJ2-3, reads ETGVTQSPTHLIKTRGQQVTLRCSSQSGHNTVSWYQQALGQGPQFIFQYYREEENGRGNFPPRFSGLQFPNYSSELNVNALELDDSALYLCASSRDRVGDTQYFGPGTRLTVL.

The rearrangement joins TRBV3-2 to TRBJ1-4. TRBV3-2 is a pseudogene locus. The CDR3 extends over 13 amino acids. The CDR3 here is CASSPRKREKLFF. For the CDR3, the DNA is TGTGCCAGCAGCCCTCGTAAAAGGGAAAAACTGTTTTTT.

V and J are TRBV28 and TRBJ1-5; D unclear. This CDR3 has 15 residues. V shed 6 bases and J shed 0 bases, with 12 bases lying between them. Germline V gives CDR1 MDHEN, CDR2 SYDVKM. The CDR3 nucleotides are TGTGCCAGCAGGTCTTCTCGTTATAGCAATCAGCCCCAGCATTTT. Translating it yields CASRSSRYSNQPQHF.

The genes are TRBV20-1 and TRBJ2-3; 9 nucleotides match TRBD2. With 4 bases clipped from V and 4 bases from J, the junction kept 3 bases outside the gene matches. CDR1 and CDR2 from the germline V gene are DFQATT and SNEGSKA (reference sequence). The CDR3 spans 13 residues. Here the CDR3 DNA reads TGCAGTGCTATAGCGGGGGTTCCAGATACGCAGTATTTT. It codes for CSAIAGVPDTQYF.

The genes are TRBV7-3 and TRBJ2-5; 11 positions match TRBD2. CDR3 length equals 16 residues. In germline, CDR1 is SGHTA, CDR2 FQGTGA. V was pared by 1 base and J by 5 bases, with 6 bases of the junction left unmatched. The CDR3 bases are TGTGCCAGCAGCTTAAAAGCTAGCGGGGGGCCCGAGACCCAGTACTTC. Translating gives CASSLKASGGPETQYF.

This clonotype occurred a few times. Mismatch with germline at one junction end may stem from a read error. J is TRBJ1-6 and V is TRBV3-1, with D tentatively TRBD1 (6 bases). CDR1 is LGHDT, CDR2 YNNKEL, per germline (reference sequence). The CDR3 has 14 residues. Written as DNA, the CDR3 is TGTGCCAGCAGCCAAGGGGTAAGGTCGGGACATCAAGACTTT. Its translation is CASSQGVRSGHQDF.

This clonotype has just a few counts. V usage is TRBV7-2 and J usage is TRBJ2-1, with TRBD2 matching 10 bases. Per germline, CDR1 SGHTA and CDR2 FQGNSA. The V and J ends lost 2 bases and 10 bases, in that order; junction bases with no gene match: 8. The CDR3 spans 15 residues. CDR3 residues: CASSLTSGTQGEQFF. Written as DNA, the CDR3 is TGTGCCAGCAGCTTAACTAGCGGGACCCAGGGGGAGCAGTTCTTC. The full variable domain, completed using reference TRBV7-2 and TRBJ2-1, is GAGVSQSPSNKVTEKGKDVELRCDPISGHTALYWYRQSLGQGLEFLIYFQGNSAPDKSGLPSDRFSAERTGGSVSTLTIQRTQQEDSAVYLCASSLTSGTQGEQFFGPGTRLTVL.

This clonotype turned up a few times. This chain links TRBV30 with TRBJ2-7; a possible D gene is TRBD1 (6 bases). The CDR3 has 14 residues. Germline V gives CDR1 GTSNPN, CDR2 SVGIG (reference sequence). The ends were cut back, 5 bases at V and 2 bases at J, with 16 bases in the middle. The CDR3 sequence is CAWAGDGEPYEQYF. CDR3 DNA: TGTGCCTGGGCAGGGGACGGAGAACCCTACGAGCAGTACTTC. The variable domain in full, completed from reference TRBV30 and TRBJ2-7, reads SQTIHQWPATLVQPVGSPLSLECTVEGTSNPNLYWYRQAAGRGLQLLFYSVGIGQISSEVPQNLSASRPQDRQFILSSKKLLLSDSGFYLCAWAGDGEPYEQYFGPGTRLTVT.

The rearrangement links TRBV20-1 to TRBJ1-2, with D possibly matching TRBD1 (5 bases). This CDR3 comprises 13 residues. V was shortened by 5 bases and J by 6 bases, with 16 bases between the two germline ends. Germline CDR1 DFQATT, CDR2 SNEGSKA (reference sequence). DNA of the CDR3: TGCAGTGCTGGACCGAGGGGTATCGATGGCTACACCTTC. It yields the protein CSAGPRGIDGYTF.

This clonotype has a count of ten or more. The CDR3 is CASSPMRASGDPQETQYF. The CDR3 coding sequence is TGCGCCAGCAGCCCGATGAGGGCTAGCGGGGACCCACAAGAGACCCAGTACTTC. V usage is TRBV4-3 and J usage is TRBJ2-5; 9 positions match TRBD2. The CDR3 totals 18 residues. Germline CDR1 LGHNA, CDR2 YSLEER. The ends lost 4 bases at V and 2 bases at J; junction bases unmatched: 14.

This clonotype occurred a few times. The rearrangement links TRBV5-1 to TRBJ2-1, with no clear D. Deletions cut 4 bases from V and 1 base from J, with 9 bases between. The germline gives CDR1 SGHRS, CDR2 YFSETQ. There are 14 residues in the CDR3. The CDR3 sequence is CASSLAESYNEQFF. CDR3 nucleotides: TGCGCCAGCAGCCTCGCAGAGTCCTACAATGAGCAGTTCTTC.

The rearrangement links TRBV5-1 to TRBJ1-1, with D tentatively TRBD1 (6 bases). CDR1 and CDR2 from the germline V gene are SGHRS and YFSETQ. Trimming stripped 6 bases from V and 4 bases from J, with 13 bases between. The CDR3 contains 13 residues. The CDR3 DNA reads as TGCGCCAGCAAAGAGGGGGGGGCCACTGAAGCTTTCTTT. This encodes CASKEGGATEAFF.

This clonotype turned up a few times. The V gene is TRBV6-1, the J gene TRBJ1-1; D is perhaps TRBD1 (5 bases). V lost 10 bases, J lost 0 bases, and 12 bases lay in between. Germline V gene lookup returns CDR1 MNHNS and CDR2 SASEGT. The CDR3 is made up of 13 amino acids. This chain's CDR3 is CAIRLQVNTEAFF. CDR3 nucleotides: TGTGCCATCCGACTACAGGTGAACACTGAAGCTTTCTTT.

The J gene is TRBJ2-1, the V gene TRBV9; tentatively, D is TRBD1 or TRBD2 (5 bases each). Germline CDR1 reads SGDLS; CDR2 reads YYNGEE. V lost 0 bases and J lost 4, with 11 bases in between. This CDR3 contains 15 residues. The CDR3 sequence: CASSVEVGEYNEQFF. In DNA form, the CDR3 reads TGTGCCAGCAGCGTAGAGGTGGGGGAGTACAATGAGCAGTTCTTC.

The J gene is TRBJ1-1, the V gene TRBV11-2, with 10 bases identical to TRBD1. Germline lookup yields CDR1 SGHAT and CDR2 FQNNGV. The junction had 13 bases not matched to a gene; V was cut back by 5 bases and J by 1 base. This CDR3 is built from 18 residues. The CDR3 is CASSDSYRDRGPNTEAFF. Written as DNA, the CDR3 is TGTGCCAGCAGCGATTCCTACCGGGACAGGGGACCGAACACTGAAGCTTTCTTT.

This chain joins TRBV12-3 or TRBV12-4 and TRBJ1-1; D remains ambiguous. Trimming took 10 bases from V and 0 from J, leaving 12 bases between them. This CDR3 is 13 amino acids long. The CDR3 nucleotides are TGTGCCACGACGAGGGAAATGAACACTGAAGCTTTCTTT. Protein: CATTREMNTEAFF.

This chain connects TRBV7-2 to TRBJ1-1; 9 nucleotides match TRBD1. Germline trimming cut 5 bases from V and 7 bases from J; bases unmatched to any gene: 8. There are 14 residues in the CDR3. Germline V CDR1 and CDR2: SGHTA, FQGNSA. CDR3 sequence: CASSRLQGAGEAFF. The CDR3 nucleotides are TGTGCCAGCAGCCGGTTACAGGGGGCAGGTGAAGCTTTCTTT. Combining the CDR3 with reference TRBV7-2 and TRBJ1-1 gives the whole variable domain GAGVSQSPSNKVTEKGKDVELRCDPISGHTALYWYRQSLGQGLEFLIYFQGNSAPDKSGLPSDRFSAERTGGSVSTLTIQRTQQEDSAVYLCASSRLQGAGEAFFGQGTRLTVV.

The table lists this clonotype with a few counts. V and J are TRBV6-6 and TRBJ2-1; 8 bases align to TRBD2. V shed 3 bases, J shed 4 bases, and the junction held 11 bases outside the gene matches. This CDR3 spans 17 amino acids. Germline assignment: CDR1 MNHNY and CDR2 SVGAGI (reference sequence). Here the CDR3 DNA reads TGTGCCAGCAGTTATCGCCAAGGGCGCGGGGGGTACAATGAGCAGTTCTTC. Translation: CASSYRQGRGGYNEQFF.

This clonotype came up a few times. The V gene is TRBV9, the J gene TRBJ1-4, with 8 positions matching TRBD1. This CDR3 is built from 14 residues. Germline-derived CDR1 and CDR2 are SGDLS and YYNGEE. J gave up 8 bases and V 2 bases, and 5 bases lay outside the gene matches. The CDR3 coding sequence is TGTGCCAGCAGCGTGGCTGGGACAGGAGAAAAACTGTTTTTT. Translated: CASSVAGTGEKLFF.

The rearrangement links TRBV6-2 or TRBV6-3 to TRBJ2-1; 10 nucleotides agree with TRBD2. The CDR3 is 15 residues long. V shed 5 bases, J shed 5 bases, and the junction held 6 bases outside the gene matches. Germline V lookup: CDR1 MNHEY, CDR2 SVGEGT. Written as DNA, the CDR3 is TGTGCCAGCAGTCCACTAGCGGGGTCGGACAATGAGCAGTTCTTC. Protein sequence: CASSPLAGSDNEQFF.

This chain joins TRBV25-1 and TRBJ2-1; TRBD2 agrees at 7 bases. The CDR3 totals 16 residues. With V trimmed by 4 bases and J by 5 bases, 11 bases remained unmatched. Germline loops: CDR1 MGHDK, CDR2 SYGVNS. The CDR3 region has the DNA TGTGCCAGCAGTGCCGTACTAGCCCGGGGGGACAATGAGCAGTTCTTC. Protein sequence: CASSAVLARGDNEQFF.

For the CDR3, the DNA is TGTGCCAGCAGCTTATTGGGACTAGCGGGGGATAGTGAGCAGTTCTTC. Amino acids: CASSLLGLAGDSEQFF. The chain couples TRBV5-5 to TRBJ2-1; 14 nucleotides align to TRBD2. V shed 2 bases, J shed 9 bases, and the junction held 7 bases outside the gene matches. Looked up from germline, CDR1 is SGHKS and CDR2 is YYEKEE (reference sequence). The CDR3 covers 16 residues.

This clonotype was observed a few times. V is TRBV2 and J is TRBJ2-1, with 14 bases fitting TRBD2. With 4 bases clipped from V and 0 bases from J, the junction kept 8 bases outside the gene matches. There are 19 residues in the CDR3. Germline V CDR1 and CDR2: SNHLY, FYNNEI. The CDR3 is CASSASGLAGARSYNEQFF. The CDR3 DNA follows: TGTGCCAGCAGTGCATCGGGACTAGCGGGGGCGCGCTCCTACAATGAGCAGTTCTTC. Full variable domain (rest looked up from reference TRBV2 and TRBJ2-1): EPEVTQTPSHQVTQMGQEVILRCVPISNHLYFYWYRQILGQKVEFLVSFYNNEISEKSEIFDDQFSVERPDGSNFTLKIRSTKLEDSAMYFCASSASGLAGARSYNEQFFGPGTRLTVL.

V gene TRBV6-2 or TRBV6-3 combines with J gene TRBJ1-4, with a weak D call TRBD1 (5 bases). Trimming stripped 2 bases from V and 8 bases from J, with 9 bases between. This CDR3 is 13 amino acids long. The germline CDR1 and CDR2 sequences are MNHEY and SVGEGT. CDR3: CASSYGREEKLFF. In DNA, the CDR3 is TGTGCCAGCAGTTACGGCAGGGAAGAAAAACTGTTTTTT.

This clonotype was picked up a small number of times. The gene calls are TRBV7-2 and TRBJ2-7, with unresolved D. CDR1 SGHTA and CDR2 FQGNSA come from the germline V gene. V gave up 5 bases and J gave up 0 bases, with 17 bases separating them. The CDR3 extends over 16 amino acids. The CDR3, as DNA: TGTGCCAGCAGCGCCCCGGCGAGTGACACCTCCTACGAGCAGTACTTC. Amino acid sequence: CASSAPASDTSYEQYF.